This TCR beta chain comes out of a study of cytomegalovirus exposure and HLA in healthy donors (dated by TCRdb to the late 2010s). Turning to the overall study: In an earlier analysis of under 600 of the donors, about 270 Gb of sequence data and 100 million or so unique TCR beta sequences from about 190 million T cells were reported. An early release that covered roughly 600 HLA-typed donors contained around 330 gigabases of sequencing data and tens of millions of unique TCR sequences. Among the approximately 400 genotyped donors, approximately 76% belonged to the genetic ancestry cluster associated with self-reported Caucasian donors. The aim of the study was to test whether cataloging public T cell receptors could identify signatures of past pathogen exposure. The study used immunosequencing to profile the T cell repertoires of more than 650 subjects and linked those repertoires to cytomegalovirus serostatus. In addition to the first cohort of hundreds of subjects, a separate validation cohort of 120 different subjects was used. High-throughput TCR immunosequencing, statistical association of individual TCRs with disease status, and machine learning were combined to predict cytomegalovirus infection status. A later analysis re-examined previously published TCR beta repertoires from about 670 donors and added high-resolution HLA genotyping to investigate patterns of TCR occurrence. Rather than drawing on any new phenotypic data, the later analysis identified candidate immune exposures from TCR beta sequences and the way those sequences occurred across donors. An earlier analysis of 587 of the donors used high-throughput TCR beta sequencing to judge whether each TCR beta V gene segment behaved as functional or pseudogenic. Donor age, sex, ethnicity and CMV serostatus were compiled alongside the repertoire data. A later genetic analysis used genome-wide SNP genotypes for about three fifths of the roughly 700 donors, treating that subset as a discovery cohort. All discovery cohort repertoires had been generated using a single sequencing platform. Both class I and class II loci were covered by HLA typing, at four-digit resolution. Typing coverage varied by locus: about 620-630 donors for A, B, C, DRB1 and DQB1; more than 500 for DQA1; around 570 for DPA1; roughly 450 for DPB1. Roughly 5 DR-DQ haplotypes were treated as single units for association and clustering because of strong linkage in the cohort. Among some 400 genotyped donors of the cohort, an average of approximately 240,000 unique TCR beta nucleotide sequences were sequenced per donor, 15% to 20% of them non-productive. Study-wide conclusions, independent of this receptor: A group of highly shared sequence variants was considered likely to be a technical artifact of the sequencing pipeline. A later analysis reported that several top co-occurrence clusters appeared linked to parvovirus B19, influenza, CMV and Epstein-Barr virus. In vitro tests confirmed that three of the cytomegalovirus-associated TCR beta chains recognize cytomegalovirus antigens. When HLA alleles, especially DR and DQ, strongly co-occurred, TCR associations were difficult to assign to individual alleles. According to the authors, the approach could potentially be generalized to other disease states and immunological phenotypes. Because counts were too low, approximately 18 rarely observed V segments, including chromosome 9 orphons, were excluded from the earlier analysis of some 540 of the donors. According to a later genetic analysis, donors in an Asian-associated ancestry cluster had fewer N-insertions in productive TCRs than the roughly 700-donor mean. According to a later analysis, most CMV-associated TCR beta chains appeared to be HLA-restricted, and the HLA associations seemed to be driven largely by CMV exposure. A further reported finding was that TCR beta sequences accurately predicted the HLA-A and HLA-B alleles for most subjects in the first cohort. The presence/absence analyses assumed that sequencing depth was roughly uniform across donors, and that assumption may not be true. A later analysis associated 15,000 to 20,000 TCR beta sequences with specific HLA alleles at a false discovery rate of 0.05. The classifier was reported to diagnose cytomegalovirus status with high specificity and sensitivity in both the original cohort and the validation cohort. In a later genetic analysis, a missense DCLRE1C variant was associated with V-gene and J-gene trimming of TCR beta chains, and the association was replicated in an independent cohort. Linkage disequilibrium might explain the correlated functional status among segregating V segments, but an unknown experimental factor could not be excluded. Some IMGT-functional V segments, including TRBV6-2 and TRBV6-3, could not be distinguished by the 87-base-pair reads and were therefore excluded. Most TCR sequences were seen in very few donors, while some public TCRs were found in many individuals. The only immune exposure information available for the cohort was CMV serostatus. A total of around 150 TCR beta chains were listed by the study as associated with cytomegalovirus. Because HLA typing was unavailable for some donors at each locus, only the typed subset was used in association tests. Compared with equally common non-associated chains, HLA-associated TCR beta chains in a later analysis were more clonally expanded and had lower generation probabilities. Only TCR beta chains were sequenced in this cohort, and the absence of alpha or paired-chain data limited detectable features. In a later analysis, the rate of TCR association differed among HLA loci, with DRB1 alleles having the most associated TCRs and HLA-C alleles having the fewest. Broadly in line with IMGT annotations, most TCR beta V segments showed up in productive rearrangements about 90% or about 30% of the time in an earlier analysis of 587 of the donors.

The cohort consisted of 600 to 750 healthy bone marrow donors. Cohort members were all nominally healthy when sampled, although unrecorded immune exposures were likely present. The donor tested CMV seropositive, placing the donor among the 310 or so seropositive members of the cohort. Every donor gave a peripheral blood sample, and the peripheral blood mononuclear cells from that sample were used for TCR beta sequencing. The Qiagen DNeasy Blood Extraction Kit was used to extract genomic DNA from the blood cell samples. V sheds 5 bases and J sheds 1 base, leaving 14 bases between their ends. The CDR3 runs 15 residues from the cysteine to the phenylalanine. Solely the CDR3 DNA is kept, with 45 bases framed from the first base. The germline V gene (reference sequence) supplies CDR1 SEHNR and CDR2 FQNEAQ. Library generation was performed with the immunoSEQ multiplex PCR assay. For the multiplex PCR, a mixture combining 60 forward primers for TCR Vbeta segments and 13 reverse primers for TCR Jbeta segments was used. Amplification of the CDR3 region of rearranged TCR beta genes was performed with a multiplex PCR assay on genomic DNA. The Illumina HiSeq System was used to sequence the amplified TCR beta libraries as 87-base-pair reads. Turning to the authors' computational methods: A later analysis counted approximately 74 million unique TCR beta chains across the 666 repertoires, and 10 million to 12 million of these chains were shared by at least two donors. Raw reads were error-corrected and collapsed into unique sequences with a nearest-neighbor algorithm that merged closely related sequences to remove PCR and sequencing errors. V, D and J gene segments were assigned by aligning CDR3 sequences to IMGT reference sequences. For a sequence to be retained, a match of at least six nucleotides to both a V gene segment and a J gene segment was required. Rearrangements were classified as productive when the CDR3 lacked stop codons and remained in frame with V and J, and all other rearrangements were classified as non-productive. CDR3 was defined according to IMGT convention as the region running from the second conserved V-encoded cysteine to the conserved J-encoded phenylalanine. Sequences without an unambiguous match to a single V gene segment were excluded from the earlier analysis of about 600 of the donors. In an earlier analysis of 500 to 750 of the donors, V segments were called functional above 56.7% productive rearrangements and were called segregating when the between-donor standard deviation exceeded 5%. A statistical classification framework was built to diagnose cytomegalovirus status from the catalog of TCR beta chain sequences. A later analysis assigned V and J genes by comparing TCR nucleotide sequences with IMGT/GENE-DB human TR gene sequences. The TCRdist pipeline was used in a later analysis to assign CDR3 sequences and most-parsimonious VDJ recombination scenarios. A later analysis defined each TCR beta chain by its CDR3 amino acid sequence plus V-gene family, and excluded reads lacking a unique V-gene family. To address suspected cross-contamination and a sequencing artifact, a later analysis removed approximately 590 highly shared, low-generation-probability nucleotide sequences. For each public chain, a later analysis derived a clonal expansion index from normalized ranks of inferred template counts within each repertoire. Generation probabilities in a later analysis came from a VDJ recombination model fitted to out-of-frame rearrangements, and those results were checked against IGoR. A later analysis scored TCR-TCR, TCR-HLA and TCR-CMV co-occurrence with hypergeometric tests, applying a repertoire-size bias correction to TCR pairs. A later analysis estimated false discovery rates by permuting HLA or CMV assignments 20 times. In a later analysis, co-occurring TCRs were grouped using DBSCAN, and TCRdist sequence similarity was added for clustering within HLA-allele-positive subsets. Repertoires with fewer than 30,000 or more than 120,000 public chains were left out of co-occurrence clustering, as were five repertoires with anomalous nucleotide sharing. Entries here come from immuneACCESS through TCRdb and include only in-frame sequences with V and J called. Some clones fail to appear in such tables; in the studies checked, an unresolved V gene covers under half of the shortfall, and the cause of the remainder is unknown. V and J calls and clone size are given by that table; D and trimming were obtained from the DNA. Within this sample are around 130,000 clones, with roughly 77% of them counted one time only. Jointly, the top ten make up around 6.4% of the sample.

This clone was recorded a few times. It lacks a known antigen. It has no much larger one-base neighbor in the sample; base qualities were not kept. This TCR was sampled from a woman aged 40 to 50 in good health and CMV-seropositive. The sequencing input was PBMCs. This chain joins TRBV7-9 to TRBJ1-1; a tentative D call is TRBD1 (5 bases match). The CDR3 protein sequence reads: CASSLGQGWNTEAFF. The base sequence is TGTGCCAGCAGCCTAGGACAAGGTTGGAACACTGAAGCTTTCTTT.